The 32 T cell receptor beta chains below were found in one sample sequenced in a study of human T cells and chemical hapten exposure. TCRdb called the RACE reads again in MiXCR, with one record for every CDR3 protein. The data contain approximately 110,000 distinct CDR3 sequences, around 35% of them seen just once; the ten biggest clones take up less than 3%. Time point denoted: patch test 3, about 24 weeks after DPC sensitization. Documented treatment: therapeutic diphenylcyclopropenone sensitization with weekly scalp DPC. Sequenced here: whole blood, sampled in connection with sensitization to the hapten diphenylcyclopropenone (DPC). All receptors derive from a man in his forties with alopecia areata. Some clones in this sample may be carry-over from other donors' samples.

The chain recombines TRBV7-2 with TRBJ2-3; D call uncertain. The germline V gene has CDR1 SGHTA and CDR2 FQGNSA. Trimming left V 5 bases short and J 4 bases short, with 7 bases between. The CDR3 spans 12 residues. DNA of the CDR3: TGTGCCAGCAGCGAAGACTCAGATACGCAGTATTTT. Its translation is CASSEDSDTQYF.

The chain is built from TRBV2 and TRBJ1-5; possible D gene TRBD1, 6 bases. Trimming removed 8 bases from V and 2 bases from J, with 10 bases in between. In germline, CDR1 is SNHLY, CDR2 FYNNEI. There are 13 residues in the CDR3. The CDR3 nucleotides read TGTGCCAGCGAGGGGGGGGGCAATCAGCCCCAGCATTTT. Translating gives CASEGGGNQPQHF.

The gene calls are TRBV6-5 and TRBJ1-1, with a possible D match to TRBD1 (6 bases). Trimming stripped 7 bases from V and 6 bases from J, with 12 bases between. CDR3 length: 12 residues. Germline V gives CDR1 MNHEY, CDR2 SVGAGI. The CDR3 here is CASTRRGAEAFF. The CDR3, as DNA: TGTGCCAGCACCCGTAGGGGGGCTGAAGCTTTCTTT.

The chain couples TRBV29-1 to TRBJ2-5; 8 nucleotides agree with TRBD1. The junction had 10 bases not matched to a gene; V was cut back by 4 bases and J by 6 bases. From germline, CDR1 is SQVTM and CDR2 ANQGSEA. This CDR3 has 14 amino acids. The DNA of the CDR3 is TGCAGCGTTGTTGCCCAGGGGGCGCCGAAGACCCAGTACTTC. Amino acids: CSVVAQGAPKTQYF.

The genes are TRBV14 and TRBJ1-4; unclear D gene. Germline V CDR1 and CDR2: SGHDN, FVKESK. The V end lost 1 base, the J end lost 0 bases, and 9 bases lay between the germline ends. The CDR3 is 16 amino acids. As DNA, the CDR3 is TGTGCCAGCAGCCAAGGCCACGGGCCAACTAATGAAAAACTGTTTTTT. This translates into CASSQGHGPTNEKLFF.

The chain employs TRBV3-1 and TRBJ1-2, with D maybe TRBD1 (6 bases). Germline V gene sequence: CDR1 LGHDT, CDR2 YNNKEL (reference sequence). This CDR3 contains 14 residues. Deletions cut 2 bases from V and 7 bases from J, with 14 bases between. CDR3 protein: CASSQNRVVGGYTF. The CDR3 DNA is TGTGCCAGCAGCCAAAACAGGGTTGTTGGTGGCTACACCTTC.

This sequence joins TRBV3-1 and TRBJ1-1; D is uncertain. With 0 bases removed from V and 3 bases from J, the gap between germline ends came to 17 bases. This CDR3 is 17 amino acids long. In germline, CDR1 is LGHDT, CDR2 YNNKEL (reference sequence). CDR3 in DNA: TGTGCCAGCAGCCAAGAGTCGGGTGCGGATTGGCACACTGAAGCTTTCTTT. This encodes CASSQESGADWHTEAFF.

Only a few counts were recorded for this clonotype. The CDR3 reads CASRRTGSYEQYV. CDR3 bases: TGTGCCAGCAGACGGACAGGTTCCTACGAGCAGTACGTC. This chain connects TRBV6-2 or TRBV6-3 to TRBJ2-7; TRBD1 agrees at 7 bases. J lost 1 base, V lost 6 bases, and 3 bases had no gene match. This CDR3 is built from 13 residues. Germline assignment: CDR1 MNHEY and CDR2 SVGEGT.

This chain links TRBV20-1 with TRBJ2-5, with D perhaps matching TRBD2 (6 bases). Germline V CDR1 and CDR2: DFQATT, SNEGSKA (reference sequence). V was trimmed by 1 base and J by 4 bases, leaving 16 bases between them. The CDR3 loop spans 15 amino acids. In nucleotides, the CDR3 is TGCAGTGCTAGAGGGACCCGACTAGATTTAGAGACCCAGTACTTC. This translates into CSARGTRLDLETQYF.

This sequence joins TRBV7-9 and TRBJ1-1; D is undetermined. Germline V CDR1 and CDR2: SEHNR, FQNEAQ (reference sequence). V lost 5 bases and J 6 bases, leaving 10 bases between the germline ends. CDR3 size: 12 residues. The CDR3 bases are TGTGCCAGCAGCGTCCCCGACCCTGAAGCTTTCTTT. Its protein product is CASSVPDPEAFF.

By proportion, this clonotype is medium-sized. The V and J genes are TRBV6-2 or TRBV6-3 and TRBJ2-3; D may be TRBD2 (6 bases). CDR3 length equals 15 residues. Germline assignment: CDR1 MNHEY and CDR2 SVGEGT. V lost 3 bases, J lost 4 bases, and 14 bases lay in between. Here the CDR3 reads CASSYQPGVPDTQYF. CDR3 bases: TGTGCCAGCAGTTATCAGCCGGGGGTTCCAGATACGCAGTATTTT.

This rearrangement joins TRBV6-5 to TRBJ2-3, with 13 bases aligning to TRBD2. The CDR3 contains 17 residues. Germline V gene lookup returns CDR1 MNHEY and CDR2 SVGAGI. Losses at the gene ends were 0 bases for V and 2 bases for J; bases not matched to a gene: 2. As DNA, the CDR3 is TGTGCCAGCAGTTACTCCGGACTAGCGGGAGCCACAGATACGCAGTATTTT. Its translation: CASSYSGLAGATDTQYF.

The CDR3 is CASSVGRETQYF. CDR3 DNA sequence: TGTGCCAGCAGTGTAGGGCGAGAGACCCAGTACTTC. V usage is TRBV6-1 and J usage is TRBJ2-5; no firm D call. V lost 4 bases, J lost 4 bases, and 7 bases lay in between. Per germline, CDR1 MNHNS and CDR2 SASEGT. The CDR3 consists of 12 residues.

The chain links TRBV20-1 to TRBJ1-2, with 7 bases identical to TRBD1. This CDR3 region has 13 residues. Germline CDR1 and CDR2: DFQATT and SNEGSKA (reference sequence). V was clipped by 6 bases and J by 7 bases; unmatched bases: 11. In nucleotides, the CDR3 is TGCAGTGCAACCCAGGGGGTAGACTGTGGCTACACCTTC. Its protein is CSATQGVDCGYTF.

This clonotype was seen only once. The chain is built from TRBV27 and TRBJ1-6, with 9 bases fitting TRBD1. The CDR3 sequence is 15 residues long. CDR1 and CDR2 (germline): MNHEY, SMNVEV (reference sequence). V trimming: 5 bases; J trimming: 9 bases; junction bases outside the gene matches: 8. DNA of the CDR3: TGTGCCAGCAGTCCCCGGACAGGGGAAGGTTCACCCCTCCACTTT. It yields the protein CASSPRTGEGSPLHF.

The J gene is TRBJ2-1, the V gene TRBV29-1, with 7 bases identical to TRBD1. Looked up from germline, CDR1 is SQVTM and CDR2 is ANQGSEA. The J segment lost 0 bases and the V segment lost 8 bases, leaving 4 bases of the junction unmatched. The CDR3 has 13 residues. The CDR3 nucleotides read TGCAGCTTAAGGGACAGCTCCTACAATGAGCAGTTCTTC. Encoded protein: CSLRDSSYNEQFF.

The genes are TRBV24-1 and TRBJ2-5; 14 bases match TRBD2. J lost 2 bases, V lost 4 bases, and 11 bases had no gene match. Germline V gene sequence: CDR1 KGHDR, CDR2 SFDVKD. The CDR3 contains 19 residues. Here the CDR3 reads CATSEPPGLAGGHQETQYF. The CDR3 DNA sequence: TGTGCCACCAGTGAGCCGCCAGGACTAGCGGGAGGACATCAAGAGACCCAGTACTTC.

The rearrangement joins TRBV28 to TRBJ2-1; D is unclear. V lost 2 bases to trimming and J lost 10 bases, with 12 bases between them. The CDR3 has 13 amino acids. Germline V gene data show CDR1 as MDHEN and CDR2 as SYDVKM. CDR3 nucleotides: TGTGCCAGCAGTTTAATAATAGCCGGCGAGCAGTTCTTC. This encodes CASSLIIAGEQFF.

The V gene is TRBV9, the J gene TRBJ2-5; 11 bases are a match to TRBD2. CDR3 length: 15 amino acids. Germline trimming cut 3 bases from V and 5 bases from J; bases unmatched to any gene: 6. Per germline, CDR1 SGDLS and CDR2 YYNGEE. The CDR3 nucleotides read TGTGCCAGCAGCGGTAGCGGGAGGGCCGGGGAGACCCAGTACTTC. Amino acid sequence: CASSGSGRAGETQYF.

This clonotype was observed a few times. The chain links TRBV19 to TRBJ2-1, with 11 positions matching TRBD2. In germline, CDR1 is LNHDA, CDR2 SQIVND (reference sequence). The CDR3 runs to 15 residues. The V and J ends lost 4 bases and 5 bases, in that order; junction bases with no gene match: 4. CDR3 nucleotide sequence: TGTGCCAGTAGTAAGGGACTAGCGGCCAACAATGAGCAGTTCTTC. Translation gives CASSKGLAANNEQFF.

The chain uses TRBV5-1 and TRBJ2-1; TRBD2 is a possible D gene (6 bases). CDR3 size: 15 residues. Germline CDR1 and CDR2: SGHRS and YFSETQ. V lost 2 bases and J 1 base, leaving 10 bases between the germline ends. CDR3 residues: CASSFEGRSYNEQFF. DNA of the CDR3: TGCGCCAGCAGCTTTGAAGGGAGGTCCTACAATGAGCAGTTCTTC.

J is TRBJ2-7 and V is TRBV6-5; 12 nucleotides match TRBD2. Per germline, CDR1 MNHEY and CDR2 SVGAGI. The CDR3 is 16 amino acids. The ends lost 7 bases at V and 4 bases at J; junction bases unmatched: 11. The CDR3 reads CASTRGGTSGFYEQYF. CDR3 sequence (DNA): TGTGCCAGCACCCGAGGTGGGACTAGCGGGTTTTACGAGCAGTACTTC.

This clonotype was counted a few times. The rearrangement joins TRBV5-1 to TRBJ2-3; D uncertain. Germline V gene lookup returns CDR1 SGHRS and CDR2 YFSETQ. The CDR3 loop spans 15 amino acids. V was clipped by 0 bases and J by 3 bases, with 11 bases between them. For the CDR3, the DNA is TGCGCCAGCAGCTTGGACGTATCTGAGACAGATACGCAGTATTTT. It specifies CASSLDVSETDTQYF.

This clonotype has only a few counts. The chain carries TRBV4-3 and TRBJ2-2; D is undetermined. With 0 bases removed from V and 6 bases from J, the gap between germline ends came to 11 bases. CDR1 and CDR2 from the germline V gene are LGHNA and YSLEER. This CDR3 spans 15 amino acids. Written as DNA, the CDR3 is TGCGCCAGCAGCCAAGATAAGGCGAGCCCCGGGGAGCTGTTTTTT. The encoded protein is CASSQDKASPGELFF.

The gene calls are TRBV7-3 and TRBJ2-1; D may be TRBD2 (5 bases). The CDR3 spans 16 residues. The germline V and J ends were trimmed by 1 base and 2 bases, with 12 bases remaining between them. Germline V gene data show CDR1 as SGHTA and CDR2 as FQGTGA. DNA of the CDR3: TGTGCCAGCAGCTTAAGCCCCGCGGGTCCCTACAATGAGCAGTTCTTC. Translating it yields CASSLSPAGPYNEQFF.

CDR3 region: CASSLGQGHEQYV. For the CDR3, the DNA is TGCGCCAGCAGCTTGGGCCAGGGCCACGAGCAGTACGTC. This sequence joins TRBV5-1 and TRBJ2-7; tentative D call: TRBD1 (5 bases). Germline V gives CDR1 SGHRS, CDR2 YFSETQ. The ends were cut back, 0 bases at V and 5 bases at J, with 9 bases in the middle. This CDR3 has 13 residues.

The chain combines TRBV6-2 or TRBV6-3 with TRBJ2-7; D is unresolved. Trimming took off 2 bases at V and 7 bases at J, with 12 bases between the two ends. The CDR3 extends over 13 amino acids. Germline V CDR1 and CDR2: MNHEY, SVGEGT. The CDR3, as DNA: TGTGCCAGCAGTTACCAACCCCTGGGGGAGCAGTACTTC. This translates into CASSYQPLGEQYF.

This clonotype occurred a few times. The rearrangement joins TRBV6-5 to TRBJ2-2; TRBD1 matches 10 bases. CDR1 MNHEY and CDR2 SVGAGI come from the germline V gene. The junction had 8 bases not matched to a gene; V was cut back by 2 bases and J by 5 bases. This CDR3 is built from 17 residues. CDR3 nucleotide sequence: TGTGCCAGCAGTTACGACCGGGACAGGGGTATAACCGGGGAGCTGTTTTTT. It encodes CASSYDRDRGITGELFF.

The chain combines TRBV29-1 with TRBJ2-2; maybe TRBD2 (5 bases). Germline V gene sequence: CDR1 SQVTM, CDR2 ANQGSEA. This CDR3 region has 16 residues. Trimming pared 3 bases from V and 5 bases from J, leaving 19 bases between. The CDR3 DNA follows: TGCAGCGTTGAGACGGACTCCCCGATGCGGACCGGGGAGCTGTTTTTT. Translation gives CSVETDSPMRTGELFF.

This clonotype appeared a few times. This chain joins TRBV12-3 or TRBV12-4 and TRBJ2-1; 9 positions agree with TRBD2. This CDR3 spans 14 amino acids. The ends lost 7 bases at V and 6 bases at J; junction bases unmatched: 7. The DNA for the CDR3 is TGTGCCAGCACGGGCGGGAGGGCCAGCAATGAGCAGTTCTTC. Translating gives CASTGGRASNEQFF.

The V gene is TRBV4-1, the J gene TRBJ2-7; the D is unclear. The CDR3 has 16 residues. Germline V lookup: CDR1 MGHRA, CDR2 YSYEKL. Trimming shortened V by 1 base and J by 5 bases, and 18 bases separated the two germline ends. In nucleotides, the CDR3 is TGCGCCAGCAGCCAAGGGGAACGTACCGGGTGGGACGAGCAGTACGTC. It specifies CASSQGERTGWDEQYV.

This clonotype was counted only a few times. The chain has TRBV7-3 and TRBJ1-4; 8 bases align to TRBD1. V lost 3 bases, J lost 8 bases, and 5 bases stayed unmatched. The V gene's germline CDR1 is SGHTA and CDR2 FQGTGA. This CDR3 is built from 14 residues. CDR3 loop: CASSFDRGPEKLFF. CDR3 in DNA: TGTGCCAGCAGCTTCGACAGGGGCCCGGAAAAACTGTTTTTT. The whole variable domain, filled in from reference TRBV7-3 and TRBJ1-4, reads GAGVSQTPSNKVTEKGKYVELRCDPISGHTALYWYRQSLGQGPEFLIYFQGTGAADDSGLPNDRFFAVRPEGSVSTLKIQRTERGDSAVYLCASSFDRGPEKLFFGSGTQLSVL.